This record concerns one TCR beta chain sequence. Antigen unknown. Exclusion of a patient followed from autoimmune disease history or systemic immunosuppression. The protocol was immunoSEQ multiplex PCR, while the TCRdb copy is restricted to in-frame clones and leaves out a portion. Of some 46,000 clones in the sample, roughly 90% are singletons; the top ten hold roughly 18%. The CDR3 length is 13 residues. The V end was cut by 6 bases, the J end by 1 base, with 9 bases between. Germline V CDR1 and CDR2: MDHEN, SYDVKM. The record originates from a study of OX40 agonist ivuxolimab in advanced cancers. Study-wide background: Enrollees could have had prior anti-PD-1, anti-PD-L1 or anti-CTLA-4 therapy, which 35% to 40% had received. Study-wide results and limits: Clonal expansion from baseline to week 6 occurred in both CD4+ and CD8+ T cells. Antigen specificity was not determined for the expanded peripheral T cells.

The sequences come from CD4+ or CD8+ T cells sorted from blood, collected in a trial of the OX40 agonist ivuxolimab. The clonotype was recovered from an adult with an advanced solid tumor such as melanoma, head and neck, liver or kidney cancer. The chain has TRBV28 and TRBJ1-2; D might be TRBD1 (5 bases). The CDR3 DNA sequence: TGTGCCAGCAGCCTTAGGGGTAACTATGGCTACACCTTC. It yields the protein CASSLRGNYGYTF.